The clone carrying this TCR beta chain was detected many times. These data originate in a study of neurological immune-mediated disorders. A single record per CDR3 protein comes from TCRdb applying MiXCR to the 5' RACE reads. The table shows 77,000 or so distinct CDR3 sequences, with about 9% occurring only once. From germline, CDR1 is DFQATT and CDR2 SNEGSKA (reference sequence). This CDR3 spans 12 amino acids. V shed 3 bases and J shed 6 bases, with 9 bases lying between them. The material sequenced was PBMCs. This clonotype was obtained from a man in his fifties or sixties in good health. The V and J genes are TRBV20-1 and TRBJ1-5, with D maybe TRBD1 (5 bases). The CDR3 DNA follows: TGCAGTGCTAGGACAGTTGGTCAGCCCCAGCATTTT. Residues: CSARTVGQPQHF.